The clone carrying this T cell receptor (beta chain) came up a few times. Antigen specificity is unknown. TCRdb fed the RT-PCR reads into MiXCR, producing one record per CDR3 protein. Of under 550,000 distinct CDR3 sequences in the sample, under 9% were seen once. The entry originates in a study of response to subunit inactivated influenza vaccine. Findings and caveats of the study: The authors suggested that few new T cells are recruited per seasonal influenza vaccination.

V was clipped by 5 bases and J by 0 bases, with 16 bases between them. This CDR3 is built from 16 residues. Germline V gene sequence: CDR1 SEHNR, CDR2 FQNEAQ (reference sequence). The sample consisted of PBMCs from blood, taken less than 25 months after vaccination. V is TRBV7-9 and J is TRBJ1-1, with D possibly matching TRBD1 (5 bases). The source is a man between 50 and 70 years old who received an inactivated influenza vaccine. The CDR3 DNA reads as TGTGCCAGCAGCGATACGGGACTGCCTATGAACACTGAAGCTTTCTTT. It yields the protein CASSDTGLPMNTEAFF.